These T cell receptor beta chains were read from a single sample in a study of T cells in Graves' hyperthyroidism and ophthalmopathy. TCRdb passed the multiplex PCR reads through MiXCR, listing each CDR3 protein once. The sample contains a few hundred thousand distinct CDR3 sequences, roughly 50% of which appear only once. What was sequenced was peripheral blood or thyroid tissue (not recorded which). Receptors originate from a woman younger than 35 with Graves' hyperthyroidism. The CDR3 runs from the conserved cysteine through the conserved F or W. D genes are given only for firm matches. Not every row has a clone size; where given, it reads once, few, many or a size class.

v_gene	abundance	d_gene	j_gene	CDR3aa	CDR3nt
TRBV20-1	many	NA	TRBJ2-5	CSARDSPETQYF	TGCAGTGCTAGAGATTCTCCGGAGACCCAGTACTTC
TRBV7-3	NA	TRBD2	TRBJ2-5	CANGLADMETQYF	TGTGCTAACGGACTAGCGGACATGGAGACCCAGTACTTC
TRBV11-2	NA	TRBD2	TRBJ2-7	CASSLAGGGETHEQYF	TGTGCCAGCAGCTTAGCGGGTGGGGGGGAGACCCACGAGCAGTACTTC
TRBV6-5	many	NA	TRBJ1-4	CASSYSGEREKLFF	TGTGCCAGCAGTTACTCAGGGGAGCGGGAAAAACTGTTTTTT
TRBV12-3/TRBV12-4	NA	NA	TRBJ1-6	CASSLFQWNSPLHF	TGTGCCAGCAGTTTGTTCCAGTGGAATTCACCCCTCCACTTT
TRBV20-1	NA	TRBD2	TRBJ2-7	CSALIGAGGVAYEQYF	TGCAGTGCTCTGATTGGGGCGGGAGGGGTAGCTTACGAGCAGTACTTC
TRBV7-8	many	NA	TRBJ2-5	CASSRPASSETQYF	TGTGCCAGCAGCAGACCAGCTAGTAGTGAGACCCAGTACTTC
TRBV24-1	many	NA	TRBJ2-2	CATSDLGHNTGELFF	TGTGCCACCAGTGATCTCGGACATAACACCGGGGAGCTGTTTTTT
TRBV7-9	once	TRBD2	TRBJ2-5	CASSTGGAVKTQYF	TGTGCCAGCAGCACGGGGGGAGCTGTAAAGACCCAGTACTTC
TRBV7-2	many	NA	TRBJ1-2	CASSLRSRPGYTF	TGTGCCAGCAGCTTGCGCTCCCGGCCGGGCTACACCTTC
TRBV2	NA	NA	TRBJ1-5	CASSGRQVGEPQHF	TGTGCCAGCAGTGGAAGACAGGTTGGGGAGCCCCAGCATTTT
TRBV4-2	many	NA	TRBJ1-5	CASSQERRQPQHF	TGTGCCAGCAGCCAAGAACGACGGCAGCCCCAGCATTTT
TRBV20-1	many	NA	TRBJ2-7	CSARVIGGQGIGEQYF	TGCAGTGCTAGAGTTATTGGAGGGCAGGGAATAGGCGAGCAGTACTTC
TRBV5-1	many	NA	TRBJ1-5	CASTLSGHSNQPQHF	TGCGCCAGCACCCTGTCAGGACATAGCAATCAGCCCCAGCATTTT
TRBV7-9	NA	TRBD1	TRBJ2-5	CASSWRQGASQETQYF	TGTGCCAGCAGCTGGCGACAGGGGGCAAGCCAAGAGACCCAGTACTTC
TRBV14	NA	NA	TRBJ1-5	CASSPAGAGRGNQPQHF	TGTGCCAGCAGCCCGGCGGGAGCGGGTAGGGGCAATCAGCCCCAGCATTTT
TRBV27	NA	NA	TRBJ2-2	CASSYFFGERPGELFF	TGTGCCAGCAGTTATTTCTTTGGGGAGCGACCCGGGGAGCTGTTTTTT
TRBV24-1	NA	TRBD1	TRBJ1-5	CATSETGTVETQHF	TGTGCCACCAGTGAAACCGGGACAGTGGAGACCCAGCATTTT
TRBV7-7	many	NA	TRBJ2-2	CASSPQGSGELFF	TGTGCTAGCAGTCCACAGGGTTCCGGGGAGCTGTTTTTT
TRBV20-1	many	NA	TRBJ1-5	CSARGGLNQPQHF	TGCAGTGCTAGAGGTGGGCTCAATCAGCCCCAGCATTTT